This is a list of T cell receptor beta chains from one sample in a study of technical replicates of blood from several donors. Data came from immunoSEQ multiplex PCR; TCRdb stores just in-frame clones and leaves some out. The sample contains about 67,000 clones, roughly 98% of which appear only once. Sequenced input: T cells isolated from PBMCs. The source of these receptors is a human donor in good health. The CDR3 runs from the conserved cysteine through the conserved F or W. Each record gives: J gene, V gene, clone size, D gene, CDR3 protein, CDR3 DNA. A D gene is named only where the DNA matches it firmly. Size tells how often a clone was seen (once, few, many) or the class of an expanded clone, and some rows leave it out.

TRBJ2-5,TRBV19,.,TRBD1,CASSPRTGESETQYF,TGTGCCAGTAGTCCCCGGACAGGGGAAAGCGAGACCCAGTACTTC
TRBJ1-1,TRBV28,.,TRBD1,CASSPIGQGGSIAFF,TGTGCCAGCAGCCCAATCGGACAGGGGGGATCGATAGCTTTCTTT
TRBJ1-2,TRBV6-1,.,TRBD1,CATFSGQDNYGYTF,TGTGCCACCTTCTCAGGACAGGACAACTATGGCTACACCTTC
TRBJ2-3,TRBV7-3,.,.,CASSQKTSTDTQYF,TGTGCCAGCAGCCAAAAAACTAGCACAGATACGCAGTATTTT
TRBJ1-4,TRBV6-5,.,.,CASSEYEKLFF,TGTGCCAGCAGTGAGTATGAAAAACTGTTTTTT
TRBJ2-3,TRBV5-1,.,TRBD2,CASSIGTSELTDTQYF,TGCGCCAGCAGCATCGGGACTAGCGAACTGACAGATACGCAGTATTTT
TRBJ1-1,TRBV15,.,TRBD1,CATSRDKFPGGHTEAFF,TGTGCCACCAGCAGAGATAAGTTCCCAGGGGGCCACACTGAAGCTTTCTTT
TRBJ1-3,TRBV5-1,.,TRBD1,CASSLGTARSSGNTIYF,TGCGCCAGCAGCCTCGGGACAGCCCGGAGTTCTGGAAACACCATATATTTT
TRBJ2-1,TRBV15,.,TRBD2,CATSRDPDGGGNEQFF,TGTGCCACCAGCAGAGATCCGGACGGGGGGGGCAATGAGCAGTTCTTC
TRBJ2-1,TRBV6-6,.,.,CASSSENEQFF,TGTGCCAGCAGCTCCGAGAATGAGCAGTTCTTC
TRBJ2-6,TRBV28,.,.,CASSLIRSGANVLTF,TGTGCCAGCAGTTTAATCCGCTCTGGGGCCAACGTCCTGACTTTC
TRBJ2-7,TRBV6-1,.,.,CASSYWRYEQYF,TGTGCCAGCAGCTATTGGCGGTACGAGCAGTACTTC
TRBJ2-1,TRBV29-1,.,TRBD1,CSVEWDSVYNEQFF,TGCAGCGTTGAATGGGACAGCGTCTACAATGAGCAGTTCTTC
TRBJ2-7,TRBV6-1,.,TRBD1,CASASRTGDEEQYF,TGTGCCAGCGCCTCCCGGACAGGGGATGAAGAGCAGTACTTC
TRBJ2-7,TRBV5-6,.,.,CASSLIRQRYEQYF,TGTGCCAGCAGCTTGATCAGACAGAGATACGAGCAGTACTTC
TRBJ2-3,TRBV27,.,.,CASSLLTGGQDTQYF,TGTGCCAGCAGTCTACTAACGGGGGGCCAAGATACGCAGTATTTT
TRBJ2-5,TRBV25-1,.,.,CASSVRHTQETQYF,TGTGCCAGCAGTGTTCGACACACACAAGAGACCCAGTACTTC
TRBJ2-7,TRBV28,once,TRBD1,CASNQRQGADSYEQYF,TGTGCCAGCAACCAACGCCAGGGGGCGGACTCCTACGAGCAGTACTTC
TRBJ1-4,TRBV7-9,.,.,CASSNPLGGREYEKLFF,TGTGCCAGCAGCAACCCGCTTGGTGGGCGCGAGTATGAAAAACTGTTTTTT
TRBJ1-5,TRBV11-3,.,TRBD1,CASSLAGGNQPQHF,TGTGCCAGCAGCTTAGCAGGGGGAAATCAGCCCCAGCATTTT
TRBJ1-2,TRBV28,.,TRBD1,CASRTIGTVVNYGYTF,TGTGCCAGCAGGACAATAGGGACAGTAGTTAACTATGGCTACACCTTC
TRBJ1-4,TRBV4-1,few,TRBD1,CASSDTGARDAKEKLFF,TGCGCCAGCAGCGATACAGGGGCCCGGGACGCAAAGGAAAAACTGTTTTTT
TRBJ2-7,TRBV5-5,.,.,CASSFGGSYEQYF,TGTGCCAGCAGCTTCGGAGGGTCCTACGAGCAGTACTTC
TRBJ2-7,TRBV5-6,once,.,CASSTPGIYEQYF,TGTGCCAGCAGCACCCCAGGGATATACGAGCAGTACTTC
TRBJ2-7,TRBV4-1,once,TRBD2,CASSQDGREGPEQYF,TGCGCCAGCAGCCAAGATGGTCGGGAGGGCCCCGAGCAGTACTTC
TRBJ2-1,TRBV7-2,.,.,CASTELGAGLLDEQFF,TGTGCCAGCACCGAGTTAGGGGCGGGGCTATTAGATGAGCAGTTCTTC
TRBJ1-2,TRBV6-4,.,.,CASSDSVADYVYGYTF,TGTGCCAGCAGTGATTCGGTGGCCGACTACGTCTACGGCTACACCTTC
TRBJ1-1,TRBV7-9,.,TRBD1,CASSPKTGTREAFF,TGTGCCAGCAGCCCGAAGACAGGGACGAGGGAAGCTTTCTTT
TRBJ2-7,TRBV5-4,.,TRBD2,CASSFSGASSYEQYF,TGTGCCAGCAGCTTTAGCGGGGCAAGCTCCTACGAGCAGTACTTC
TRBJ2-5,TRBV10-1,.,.,CASSDGGQETQYF,TGCGCCAGCAGTGATGGGGGGCAAGAGACCCAGTACTTC
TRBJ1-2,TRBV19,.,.,CASSSRGAPNYGYTF,TGTGCCAGTAGTAGTCGGGGGGCGCCGAACTATGGCTACACCTTC
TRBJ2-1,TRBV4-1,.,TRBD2,CASSTRGLAGGEQFF,TGCGCCAGCAGCACCCGGGGACTAGCGGGAGGTGAGCAGTTCTTC